This TCR beta chain was captured in a study of T cell repertoires in cytomegalovirus infection. Study-level information: Used in the study were CMV epitopes, some recently identified and HLA-C-restricted, others well-studied and HLA-B-restricted. CMV infection plus the matching HLA type was flagged by public TCR beta signatures.

TCRdb reprocessed the reads via MiXCR and lists one record per CDR3 protein. The sample holds about 920,000 distinct CDR3 sequences, roughly 31% seen once. Study observations and caveats: CMV carriers with the relevant HLA were identified by cumulative public TCR beta family frequency. Predominance within the ex vivo response was attributable to HLA-C-restricted CMV-specific TCR beta clonotypes.

Regarding this clonotype: Antigen: not known.

This CDR3 spans 15 amino acids. The germline gives CDR1 MDHEN, CDR2 SYDVKM. V lost 2 bases to trimming and J lost 6 bases, with 14 bases between them. The starting material was cultured CD8+ T cells from PBMCs, obtained from culture after CMV antigen stimulation. The clonotype originates from a human donor in good health (CMV status not recorded). Some clones in this sample may be carry-over from other donors' samples. V gene TRBV28 combines with J gene TRBJ1-5; D is perhaps TRBD1 (5 bases). The CDR3 DNA reads as TGTGCCAGCAGTTTAAGGTGGGGACGGCGTCAGCCCCAGCATTTT. Residues: CASSLRWGRRQPQHF.